Sequencing of this T cell receptor (beta chain) was carried out in a study of glioma-infiltrating T cells after dendritic cell vaccination. Remarks on this clone: Antigen unknown.

The CDR3 is 18 amino acids. The junction had 8 bases not matched to a gene; V was cut back by 0 bases and J by 0 bases. The V gene's germline CDR1 is SGDLS and CDR2 YYNGEE. Method: immunoSEQ multiplex PCR; TCRdb's copy keeps in-frame clones and lacks some. This table holds about 64,000 clones, approximately 85% found once. Study results and limitations: Survival was not directly related to TCR clonality in these patients.

The sequencing used blood, collected before dendritic cell vaccination. This TCR was recovered from a human donor with glioblastoma. V is TRBV9 and J is TRBJ2-1; 8 bases map to TRBD2. This chain's CDR3 is CASSVEGSGVLSYNEQFF. CDR3 DNA: TGTGCCAGCAGCGTAGAGGGTAGCGGGGTCCTCTCCTACAATGAGCAGTTCTTC.